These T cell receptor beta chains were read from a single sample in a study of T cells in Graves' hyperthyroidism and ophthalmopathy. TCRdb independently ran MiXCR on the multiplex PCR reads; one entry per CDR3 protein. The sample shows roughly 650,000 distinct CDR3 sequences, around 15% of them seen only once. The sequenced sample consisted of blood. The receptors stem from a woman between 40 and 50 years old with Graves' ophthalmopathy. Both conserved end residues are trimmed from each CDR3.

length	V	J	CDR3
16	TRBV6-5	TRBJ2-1	ASSYSRAGGMLGDEQF
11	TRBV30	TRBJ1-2	ACTPGPGYGYT
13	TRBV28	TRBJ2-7	ASRPTGRTTYEQY
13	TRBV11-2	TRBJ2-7	ASSPHSGVSYEQY
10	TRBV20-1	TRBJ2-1	SARVSVDEQF
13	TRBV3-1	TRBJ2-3	ASSQDRGITDTQY
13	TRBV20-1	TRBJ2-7	SAREPARGPYEQY
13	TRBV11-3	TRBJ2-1	ASSLTGTGSNEQF
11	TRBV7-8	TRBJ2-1	ASSLVDRDEQF
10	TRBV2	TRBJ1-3	ASSPVGNTIY
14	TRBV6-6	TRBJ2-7	ASSYSASGIPYEQY
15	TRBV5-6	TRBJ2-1	ASSFFRGSGAYNEQF
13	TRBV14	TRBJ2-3	ASSELGEWPDTQY
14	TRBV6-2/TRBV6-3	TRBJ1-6	ASSYTLGTGSSPLH
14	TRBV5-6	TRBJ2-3	ASSRDRGRLADTQY
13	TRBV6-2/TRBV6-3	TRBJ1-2	ASSYSDGPNYGYT
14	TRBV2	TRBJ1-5	ASSRTTGYSNQPQH
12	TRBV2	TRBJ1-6	ASSETGSRSPLH
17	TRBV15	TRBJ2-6	ATSRPGHGGASGANVLT
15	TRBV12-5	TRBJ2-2	ASGLPRTGIYTGELF
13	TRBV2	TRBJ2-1	ASSETRGSYNEQF
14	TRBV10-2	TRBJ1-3	ASSPPTGTAGNTIY